This TCR beta chain was retrieved from a study of blood T cell repertoires in COVID-19. Clones were sequenced by immunoSEQ multiplex PCR, and TCRdb holds only the in-frame ones, with some missing. The table has under 200,000 clones, about 86% seen once. The material sequenced was peripheral blood. This TCR came from a young man with active or convalescent COVID-19.

The CDR3 reads CAISEGTANTEAFF. CDR3 sequence (DNA): TGTGCCATCAGTGAAGGGACAGCGAACACTGAAGCTTTCTTT. V is TRBV10-3 and J is TRBJ1-1; TRBD1 aligns across 7 bases. The germline gives CDR1 ENHRY, CDR2 SYGVKD. The V and J ends lost 3 bases and 1 base, in that order; junction bases with no gene match: 2. This CDR3 region has 14 residues.